These 23 T cell receptor beta chains came from one sample sequenced in a study of T cell repertoires in cytomegalovirus infection. Using its own MiXCR run on the reads, TCRdb lists one record per CDR3 protein. The table lists 100,000 to 150,000 distinct CDR3 sequences, more than 7% of them singletons. The sequenced sample consisted of PBMCs. These receptors were obtained from a human donor in good health (CMV status not recorded). Some clones in this sample may be carry-over from other donors' samples.

The chain links TRBV18 to TRBJ2-1; the D is unclear. Germline V gives CDR1 KGHSH, CDR2 LQKENI. V lost 2 bases and J lost 5, with 7 bases in between. CDR3 length: 13 residues. CDR3 nucleotides: TGTGCCAGCTCACCAAATGAAGACAATGAGCAGTTCTTC. Translating gives CASSPNEDNEQFF.

The chain recombines TRBV2 with TRBJ2-1; the D is unclear. The germline CDR1 and CDR2 sequences are SNHLY and FYNNEI. Trimming pared 2 bases from V and 6 bases from J, leaving 8 bases between. The CDR3 length is 13 residues. This chain's CDR3 is CASSERQLNEQFF. The CDR3 region has the DNA TGTGCCAGCAGTGAAAGGCAGCTCAATGAGCAGTTCTTC.

This clonotype was counted at least ten times. The chain has TRBV28 and TRBJ1-1, with TRBD1 as a possible D gene (6 bases). Germline V gene sequence: CDR1 MDHEN, CDR2 SYDVKM. V lost 2 bases, J lost 5 bases, and 12 bases lay in between. The CDR3 loop spans 14 amino acids. DNA of the CDR3: TGTGCCAGCAGTTTAATTCTACAGGGAACTGAAGCTTTCTTT. It encodes CASSLILQGTEAFF.

Comment on this clonotype: One end of the junction varies from germline; a read error may be responsible. V usage is TRBV25-1 and J usage is TRBJ2-5; D is undetermined. The CDR3 length is 15 residues. Germline assignment: CDR1 MGHDK and CDR2 SYGVNS. CDR3 sequence (DNA): TGTGCCAGCAGTGATTCGACTTGGCCGGCGGAGACCCAGCACTTC. This codes for CASSDSTWPAETQHF.

This clonotype was counted at least ten times. V is TRBV5-4 and J is TRBJ2-7; the D is unclear. Trimming took 5 bases from V and 6 from J, leaving 15 bases between them. Germline-derived CDR1 and CDR2 are SGHNT and YYREEE (reference sequence). The CDR3 covers 13 residues. The CDR3 loop reads CASSLSGPSEQYF. CDR3 sequence (DNA): TGTGCCAGCAGTTTATCCGGCCCCAGCGAGCAGTACTTC. The full variable domain, its missing parts supplied by reference TRBV5-4 and TRBJ2-7, is ETGVTQSPTHLIKTRGQQVTLRCSSQSGHNTVSWYQQALGQGPQFIFQYYREEENGRGNFPPRFSGLQFPNYSSELNVNALELDDSALYLCASSLSGPSEQYFGPGTRLTVT.

This clonotype has at least ten counts. The chain couples TRBV7-2 to TRBJ2-2; 10 bases align to TRBD2. Trimming removed 5 bases from V and 8 bases from J; junction bases left unmatched: 17. Germline V gene data show CDR1 as SGHTA and CDR2 as FQGNSA. The CDR3 has 18 amino acids. In nucleotides, the CDR3 is TGTGCCAGCAGCCTAATAGGGGCTAGCGGGGGCCCGGCGGGGGAGCTGTTTTTT. Translating it yields CASSLIGASGGPAGELFF. Full variable domain (missing parts from reference TRBV7-2 and TRBJ2-2): GAGVSQSPSNKVTEKGKDVELRCDPISGHTALYWYRQSLGQGLEFLIYFQGNSAPDKSGLPSDRFSAERTGGSVSTLTIQRTQQEDSAVYLCASSLIGASGGPAGELFFGEGSRLTVL.

Details on this clonotype: With a much larger clone just one base away, this may be a read error. The rearrangement links TRBV28 to TRBJ1-3; tentatively, D is TRBD1 (5 bases). The CDR3 covers 17 residues. Germline V lookup: CDR1 MDHEN, CDR2 SYDVKM. The CDR3: CASSLGPQGGSGNSIYF. CDR3 DNA: TGTGCCAGCAGTTTAGGCCCCCAGGGAGGGTCTGGAAACTCCATATATTTT.

This clonotype was observed at least ten times. V usage is TRBV7-2 and J usage is TRBJ2-6; TRBD1 matches 8 bases. V was pared by 4 bases and J by 0 bases, with 5 bases of the junction left unmatched. The CDR3 consists of 17 residues. Germline V CDR1 and CDR2: SGHTA, FQGNSA. CDR3: CASSSGQVTSGANVLTF. The CDR3, as DNA: TGTGCCAGCAGCTCGGGACAGGTTACCTCTGGGGCCAACGTCCTGACTTTC.

This clonotype was recorded many times. The CDR3: CASSLGGSHYEQYF. The DNA of the CDR3 is TGTGCCAGCAGTCTGGGAGGGTCTCACTACGAGCAGTACTTC. The chain has TRBV12-3 or TRBV12-4 and TRBJ2-7; 7 bases map to TRBD2. The J segment lost 3 bases and the V segment lost 5 bases, leaving 7 bases of the junction unmatched. CDR3 size: 14 residues.

This clonotype was recorded at least ten times. The chain has TRBV6-2 or TRBV6-3 and TRBJ1-6; no definite D call. CDR3 length: 12 residues. Looked up from germline, CDR1 is MNHEY and CDR2 is SVGEGT. Trimming cost V 11 bases and J 7 bases, with 12 bases left between them. This CDR3 reads CACGPWNSPLHF. In nucleotides, the CDR3 is TGTGCCTGCGGGCCATGGAATTCACCCCTCCACTTT.

This clonotype has a count of ten or more. V and J are TRBV4-1 and TRBJ1-6, with a tentative D call TRBD1 (5 bases). Per the germline V gene, CDR1 is MGHRA and CDR2 is YSYEKL. V lost 2 bases, J lost 0 bases, and 11 bases lay in between. This CDR3 has 17 amino acids. The CDR3 loop is CASSQQGIGSYNSPLHF. The CDR3 nucleotides are TGCGCCAGCAGCCAACAGGGTATCGGCTCCTATAATTCACCCCTCCACTTT.

This clonotype was seen ten or more times. The V call is TRBV27, the J call TRBJ1-1, with D tentatively TRBD1 (5 bases). Trimming took 3 bases from V and 3 from J, leaving 8 bases between them. This CDR3 spans 13 amino acids. Germline CDR1 and CDR2: MNHEY and SMNVEV (reference sequence). The CDR3: CASSFGGDTEAFF. CDR3 nucleotide sequence: TGTGCCAGCAGTTTCGGAGGGGACACTGAAGCTTTCTTT.

The chain links TRBV7-2 to TRBJ2-7, with 12 bases fitting TRBD2. Germline trimming cut 5 bases from V and 7 bases from J; bases unmatched to any gene: 15. The CDR3 has 17 residues. The germline V gene encodes CDR1 SGHTA and CDR2 FQGNSA. The CDR3 here is CASSQGGWLAGGQEQYF. The CDR3 DNA reads as TGTGCCAGCAGCCAAGGGGGGTGGCTAGCGGGGGGGCAAGAGCAGTACTTC.

CDR3 amino acids: CASSLVVSTEAFF. CDR3 bases: TGCGCCAGCAGCTTGGTCGTGAGCACTGAAGCTTTCTTT. The chain carries TRBV5-1 and TRBJ1-1, with D unresolved. This CDR3 spans 13 amino acids. The V gene lost 0 bases and the J gene lost 4 bases, with 7 bases spanning the gap. The V gene's germline CDR1 is SGHRS and CDR2 YFSETQ.

This clonotype came up many times. This chain uses TRBV7-9 with TRBJ1-2, with D uncertain. The CDR3 covers 14 residues. The ends were cut back, 1 base at V and 8 bases at J, with 14 bases in the middle. From germline, CDR1 is SEHNR and CDR2 FQNEAQ (reference sequence). For the CDR3, the DNA is TGTGCCAGCAGCTTAGTGATCCAGGCTTGGGGCTACACCTTC. This codes for CASSLVIQAWGYTF.

The V and J genes are TRBV2 and TRBJ2-2; weak D call: TRBD2 (6 bases). Trimming removed 5 bases at V and 7 bases at J, with 20 bases between. The CDR3 has 16 residues. The germline V gene has CDR1 SNHLY and CDR2 FYNNEI. CDR3 region: CASSRLQGGIDGELFF. The CDR3 bases are TGTGCCAGCAGTCGGTTGCAGGGAGGAATCGACGGGGAGCTGTTTTTT.

This clonotype was recorded many times. V gene TRBV19 combines with J gene TRBJ1-1, with D unresolved. The V gene's germline CDR1 is LNHDA and CDR2 SQIVND (reference sequence). V gave up 2 bases and J gave up 0 bases, with 7 bases separating them. This CDR3 spans 14 amino acids. The CDR3 loop reads CASSIRLLNTEAFF. In DNA, the CDR3 is TGTGCCAGTAGTATAAGGCTCTTGAACACTGAAGCTTTCTTT. The full variable domain, completed using reference TRBV19 and TRBJ1-1, is DGGITQSPKYLFRKEGQNVTLSCEQNLNHDAMYWYRQDPGQGLRLIYYSQIVNDFQKGDIAEGYSVSREKKESFPLTVTSAQKNPTAFYLCASSIRLLNTEAFFGQGTRLTVV.

This clonotype was counted many times. This sequence joins TRBV10-3 and TRBJ1-1, with 8 bases aligning to TRBD1. Germline-derived CDR1 and CDR2 are ENHRY and SYGVKD. V lost 4 bases, J lost 5 bases, and 3 bases stayed unmatched. CDR3 length equals 13 residues. CDR3 bases: TGTGCCATCAGTGGACAGGGGAGGACTGAAGCTTTCTTT. Its translation is CAISGQGRTEAFF.

The chain carries TRBV10-3 and TRBJ1-5, with 8 bases aligning to TRBD1. Germline CDR1 ENHRY, CDR2 SYGVKD. The CDR3 runs to 13 residues. J was trimmed by 7 bases and V by 6 bases; bases with no gene match: 5. The CDR3 here is CAISAQGGQPQHF. The CDR3 bases are TGTGCCATCAGCGCACAGGGGGGCCAGCCCCAGCATTTT.

This clonotype was detected ten times or more. V gene TRBV4-1 combines with J gene TRBJ2-5; no clear D. Germline assignment: CDR1 MGHRA and CDR2 YSYEKL. V was trimmed by 1 base and J by 1 base, leaving 7 bases between them. The CDR3 consists of 14 residues. The CDR3, as DNA: TGCGCCAGCAGCCAAGGACTCAGCCAAGAGACCCAGTACTTC. Translation: CASSQGLSQETQYF.

This clonotype was counted many times. The chain combines TRBV28 with TRBJ1-5; 9 bases align to TRBD1. The germline V gene has CDR1 MDHEN and CDR2 SYDVKM. Germline trimming cut 3 bases from V and 4 bases from J; bases unmatched to any gene: 1. This CDR3 is built from 14 residues. The CDR3 reads CASSFGQGNQPQHF. CDR3 DNA sequence: TGTGCCAGCAGTTTCGGACAGGGGAATCAGCCCCAGCATTTT. Combining the CDR3 with reference TRBV28 and TRBJ1-5 gives the whole variable domain DVKVTQSSRYLVKRTGEKVFLECVQDMDHENMFWYRQDPGLGLRLIYFSYDVKMKEKGDIPEGYSVSREKKERFSLILESASTNQTSMYLCASSFGQGNQPQHFGDGTRLSIL.

This clonotype was detected many times. The chain employs TRBV10-3 and TRBJ2-1, with D unclear. CDR1 and CDR2 (germline): ENHRY, SYGVKD. V lost 0 bases to trimming and J lost 4 bases, with 7 bases between them. The CDR3 length is 14 residues. The CDR3 sequence: CAISESNQYNEQFF. Here the CDR3 DNA reads TGTGCCATCAGTGAGTCGAATCAATACAATGAGCAGTTCTTC.

The chain couples TRBV29-1 to TRBJ2-1, with 14 bases aligning to TRBD2. Germline V gene sequence: CDR1 SQVTM, CDR2 ANQGSEA. The CDR3 sequence is 13 residues long. V dropped 8 bases and J dropped 8; count of bases not matched to a gene: 5. This CDR3 is CSLTSGGDDEQFF. CDR3 DNA: TGCAGCCTGACTAGCGGGGGGGATGATGAGCAGTTCTTC.